This TCR beta chain was profiled in a study of neurological immune-mediated disorders. Study outcomes and limitations: HTLV-1-associated myelopathy had the most TCR clonal expansion, whereas multiple sclerosis had the least (lower than in healthy controls). CDR3 amino acid sequences found in expanded clones were never shared across subjects, suggesting private repertoires in all groups.

This clonotype has a count of ten or more. Antigen specificity is unknown. Every sequencing run returned over 160 million TCR-beta sequences, which were derived from 15-18 subjects. One entry per CDR3 protein results from TCRdb running MiXCR on the 5' RACE reads. This table has some 35,000 distinct CDR3 sequences, roughly 10% appearing once. Sequences were obtained from CD4+ T cells from blood. The sequence derives from a woman aged 25 to 39 with HTLV-1-associated myelopathy (HAM/TSP).

The DNA for the CDR3 is TGTGCCAGCAGCCCAGTAGCGGGGGCAACCTACGAGCAGTACTTC. It encodes CASSPVAGATYEQYF. V and J are TRBV9 and TRBJ2-7; TRBD2 aligns across 9 bases. The CDR3 has 15 amino acids. In germline, CDR1 is SGDLS, CDR2 YYNGEE. Trimming removed 4 bases from V and 2 bases from J; junction bases left unmatched: 7.